These 8 T cell receptor beta chains were all obtained from the same sample, sequenced in a study of CD8 T cells in Susac syndrome. Reverse transcription of roughly 0.5 to 1 ug RNA was carried out with random hexamers. In TCRdb, the immunoSEQ multiplex PCR reads were re-called with MiXCR into one record per CDR3 protein. Among 150,000 to 180,000 distinct CDR3 sequences, about 94% were seen once, and the ten largest hold around 0.21%. The source material was CD8+ T cells from PBMCs. The receptor set was obtained from a human donor with multiple sclerosis.

This chain joins TRBV20-1 and TRBJ2-2, with D hard to call. This CDR3 has 16 amino acids. CDR1 and CDR2 (germline): DFQATT, SNEGSKA (reference sequence). The V and J ends lost 3 bases and 1 base respectively, with 15 bases between them. The CDR3 spells CSARSQGWGNTGELFF. CDR3 DNA sequence: TGCAGTGCTAGGTCGCAAGGATGGGGGAACACCGGGGAGCTGTTTTTT.

The chain has TRBV21-1 and TRBJ2-6. TRBV21-1 is termed a pseudogene. This CDR3 is built from 20 residues. The CDR3 sequence is CASSPNELRRQTSGANVLTF. CDR3 nucleotides: TGTGCCAGCAGTCCCAACGAACTCCGCAGGCAAACCTCTGGGGCCAACGTCCTGACTTTC.

This chain uses TRBV7-9 with TRBJ1-2; 7 nucleotides match TRBD1. Germline V gene sequence: CDR1 SEHNR, CDR2 FQNEAQ (reference sequence). The CDR3 has 15 residues. V gave up 1 base and J gave up 6 bases; unmatched junction bases: 8. Here the CDR3 reads CASSLGGGAPDGYTF. The DNA of the CDR3 is TGTGCCAGCAGCTTAGGAGGGGGCGCCCCGGATGGCTACACCTTC.

V gene TRBV12-5 combines with J gene TRBJ2-5; 12 nucleotides line up with TRBD1. V trimming: 7 bases; J trimming: 4 bases; junction bases outside the gene matches: 7. From germline, CDR1 is LGHNT and CDR2 FRNRAP. The CDR3 is made up of 15 amino acids. This chain's CDR3 is CASDSGTGGRETQYF. The CDR3 bases are TGTGCTAGTGACTCCGGGACAGGGGGCCGAGAGACCCAGTACTTC.

The chain combines TRBV3-1 with TRBJ1-2; 8 bases line up with TRBD1. Germline values: CDR1 LGHDT, CDR2 YNNKEL (reference sequence). The CDR3 spans 16 residues. The V segment lost 1 base and the J segment 2 bases; nucleotides outside the gene matches: 6. The CDR3 is CASSQGTGTENYGYTF. CDR3 bases: TGTGCCAGCAGCCAAGGGACAGGGACGGAGAACTATGGCTACACCTTC.

The rearrangement uses TRBV13 and TRBJ1-2; no firm D call. The CDR3 is 12 residues long. Germline CDR1 reads PRHDT; CDR2 reads FYEKMQ (reference sequence). Trimming took off 0 bases at V and 6 bases at J, with 5 bases between the two ends. CDR3 region: CASSLGRNGYTF. As DNA, the CDR3 is TGTGCCAGCAGCTTAGGCCGGAATGGCTACACCTTC.

This sequence joins TRBV2 and TRBJ2-3; D is possibly TRBD2 (5 bases). Germline V gene data show CDR1 as SNHLY and CDR2 as FYNNEI. The length of the CDR3 is 16 residues. Deletions cut 6 bases from V and 5 bases from J, with 21 bases between. The CDR3 sequence: CASSVSRGGSEDTQYF. The DNA for the CDR3 is TGTGCCAGCAGCGTCTCCCGGGGTGGTAGCGAAGATACGCAGTATTTT.

The chain links TRBV29-1 to TRBJ2-3; D is tentatively TRBD1 or TRBD2 (6 bases each). The CDR3 totals 16 residues. Germline V gene data show CDR1 as SQVTM and CDR2 as ANQGSEA. V lost 5 bases, J lost 3 bases, and 21 bases lay in between. CDR3 nucleotides: TGCAGCGTTTGGGGGGCAGGACCCTCCTTTACAGATACGCAGTATTTT. Its translation: CSVWGAGPSFTDTQYF.